The clone carrying this T cell receptor (beta chain) was detected only once. This sample was included in a study of blood T cell repertoires in COVID-19. The CDR3 loop spans 14 amino acids. V dropped 3 bases and J dropped 4; count of bases not matched to a gene: 4. In germline, CDR1 is KGHSH, CDR2 LQKENI. Sequencing used immunoSEQ multiplex PCR; TCRdb keeps in-frame clones, though not all of them. The sample carries tens of thousands of clones, 75% to 95% recorded once. The source is a man aged 60-69 years with acute or convalescent COVID-19. The sequencing input was peripheral blood. The chain combines TRBV18 with TRBJ1-2; TRBD1 matches 8 bases. The CDR3 DNA follows: TGTGCCAGCTCACCCCAGGGGGCGATCTATGGCTACACCTTC. Translating gives CASSPQGAIYGYTF. The whole variable domain, remainder taken from reference TRBV18 and TRBJ1-2, is NAGVMQNPRHLVRRRGQEARLRCSPMKGHSHVYWYRQLPEEGLKFMVYLQKENIIDESGMPKERFSAEFPKEGPSILRIQQVVRGDSAAYFCASSPQGAIYGYTFGSGTRLTVV.